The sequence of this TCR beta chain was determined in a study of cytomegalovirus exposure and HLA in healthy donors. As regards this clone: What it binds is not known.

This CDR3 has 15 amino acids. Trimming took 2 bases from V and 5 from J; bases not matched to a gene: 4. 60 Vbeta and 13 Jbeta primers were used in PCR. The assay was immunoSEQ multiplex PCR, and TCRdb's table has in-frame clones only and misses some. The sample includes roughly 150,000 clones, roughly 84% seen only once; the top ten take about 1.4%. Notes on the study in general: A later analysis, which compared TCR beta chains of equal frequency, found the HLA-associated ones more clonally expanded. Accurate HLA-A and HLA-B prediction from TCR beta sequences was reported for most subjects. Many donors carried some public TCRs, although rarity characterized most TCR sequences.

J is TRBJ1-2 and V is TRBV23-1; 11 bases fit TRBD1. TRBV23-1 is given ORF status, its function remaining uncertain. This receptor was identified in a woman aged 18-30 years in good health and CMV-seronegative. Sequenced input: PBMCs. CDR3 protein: CASSQRTGGEYGYTF. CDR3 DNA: TGCGCCAGCAGTCAACGGACAGGGGGCGAATATGGCTACACCTTC.